The present entry profiles one TCR beta chain with its context. Its specificity is not known. The data originate from a study of cytomegalovirus exposure and HLA in healthy donors. Study-level background: An earlier analysis identified 117 million unique TCR beta sequences in approximately 190 million T cells. HLA-typed donors contributed some 87 million unique TCRs, which were held in an early data release.

Researchers ran the PCR with 60 Vbeta and 13 Jbeta primers. This table comes from immunoSEQ multiplex PCR, and its TCRdb copy is limited to in-frame clones, with some not included. The table records more than 150,000 clones, about 80% of them present only once. CDR3 length equals 17 residues. Germline V CDR1 and CDR2: MNHEY, SMNVEV (reference sequence). V was shortened by 4 bases and J by 1 base, with 18 bases between the two germline ends. Study-wide results and limits: Later analysis showed most CMV-associated TCR beta chains appearing HLA-restricted. Using a false discovery rate of 0.05, a later analysis showed that approximately 17,000 TCR beta sequences were associated with HLA alleles.

The TCR comes from a woman aged 18-30 years in good health and CMV-seropositive. V is TRBV27 and J is TRBJ2-3; D is possibly TRBD2 (6 bases). Sequenced sample: PBMCs. This CDR3 is CASSWRGLSSGTDTQYF. The CDR3 coding sequence is TGTGCCAGCAGTTGGCGGGGTCTTTCAAGTGGCACAGATACGCAGTATTTT.